This passage covers 27 T cell receptor beta chains from one sample sequenced in a study of T cells in Graves' hyperthyroidism and ophthalmopathy. TCR beta CDR3 regions were amplified from RNA transcripts. Using the HTBI primer set, a first-round RT-PCR was run on the TCR CDR3. From the multiplex PCR reads, TCRdb called clonotypes with MiXCR, one entry per CDR3 protein. The sample holds 540,000 or so distinct CDR3 sequences, around a sixth seen once. Input material: blood. The source of these receptors is a woman aged 30 to 39 with Graves' hyperthyroidism.

Note on this clonotype: A much larger clone is a single base away; this may be a read error. No conserved phenylalanine or tryptophan is present at the end of the CDR3, so a read error is the likely explanation. The chain couples TRBV29-1 to TRBJ1-6; TRBD1 agrees at 9 bases. There are 13 residues in the CDR3. CDR1 and CDR2 (germline): SQVTM, ANQGSEA. V trimming: 5 bases; J trimming: 7 bases; junction bases outside the gene matches: 3. The CDR3 region is CSVSTGGNSPLHS. The CDR3 bases are TGCAGCGTTTCCACAGGGGGCAATTCACCCCTCCACTCT.

This clonotype appeared many times. V and J are TRBV12-3 or TRBV12-4 and TRBJ2-5, with 8 bases fitting TRBD2. The CDR3 has 16 residues. Losses at the gene ends were 5 bases for V and 1 base for J; bases not matched to a gene: 9. CDR3 amino acids: CASSVTTSAPQETQYF. For the CDR3, the DNA is TGTGCCAGCAGTGTTACGACTAGCGCGCCCCAAGAGACCCAGTACTTC.

At least ten counts were recorded for this clonotype. The chain carries TRBV6-5 and TRBJ1-1; 7 nucleotides agree with TRBD1. Germline V lookup: CDR1 MNHEY, CDR2 SVGAGI. The CDR3 length is 16 residues. The V segment lost 0 bases and the J segment 3 bases; nucleotides outside the gene matches: 7. CDR3 in amino acids: CASSYSRDSDHTEAFF. In nucleotides, the CDR3 is TGTGCCAGCAGTTACTCGAGGGACAGTGACCACACTGAAGCTTTCTTT.

The V call is TRBV6-6, the J call TRBJ2-3; D may be TRBD1 (6 bases). The germline V gene has CDR1 MNHNY and CDR2 SVGAGI (reference sequence). V was pared by 2 bases and J by 2 bases, with 8 bases between. This CDR3 contains 14 residues. The CDR3 DNA sequence: TGTGCCAGCAGTTACGGACAGCCCACAGATACGCAGTATTTT. Its protein product is CASSYGQPTDTQYF.

The chain carries TRBV4-3 and TRBJ2-7, with TRBD2 identical over 10 bases. The junction had 2 bases not matched to a gene; V was cut back by 0 bases and J by 0 bases. The CDR3 length is 16 residues. CDR1 LGHNA and CDR2 YSLEER come from the germline V gene. CDR3: CASSQELAGSSYEQYF. CDR3 bases: TGCGCCAGCAGCCAAGAACTAGCGGGGAGCTCCTACGAGCAGTACTTC.

The V gene is TRBV5-1, the J gene TRBJ1-1; D is unclear. Germline assignment: CDR1 SGHRS and CDR2 YFSETQ. V lost 2 bases, J lost 1 base, and 9 bases lay in between. The CDR3 covers 14 residues. CDR3 in amino acids: CASSFGFENTEAFF. As DNA, the CDR3 is TGCGCCAGCAGCTTTGGGTTTGAGAACACTGAAGCTTTCTTT.

CDR3 residues: CASSPDRGENTGELFF. In DNA form, the CDR3 reads TGTGCCAGCAGCCCCGACAGGGGGGAAAACACCGGGGAGCTGTTTTTT. J is TRBJ2-2 and V is TRBV7-3, with 9 nucleotides matching TRBD1. V trimming: 5 bases; J trimming: 2 bases; junction bases outside the gene matches: 6. This CDR3 is 16 amino acids long. Germline CDR1 and CDR2: SGHTA and FQGTGA.

The rearrangement links TRBV11-1 to TRBJ2-1, with D unresolved. There are 10 residues in the CDR3. V dropped 11 bases and J dropped 9 bases, with 11 bases sitting between them. Germline values: CDR1 SGHAT, CDR2 FQDESV (reference sequence). CDR3 protein: CAGAPFEQFF. The DNA of the CDR3 is TGTGCCGGAGCTCCGTTTGAGCAGTTCTTC.

The table lists this clonotype with a few counts. The chain has TRBV5-5 and TRBJ2-7; D is undetermined. Trimming shortened V by 2 bases and J by 6 bases, and 9 bases separated the two germline ends. The length of the CDR3 is 12 residues. Germline V gives CDR1 SGHKS, CDR2 YYEKEE (reference sequence). The CDR3 loop is CASSFTGPEQYF. CDR3 coding DNA: TGTGCCAGCAGCTTCACTGGGCCCGAGCAGTACTTC.

This clonotype appeared many times. The chain combines TRBV29-1 with TRBJ2-7; 7 bases agree with TRBD1. Germline trimming cut 6 bases from V and 5 bases from J; bases unmatched to any gene: 7. The CDR3 sequence is 12 residues long. Germline V lookup: CDR1 SQVTM, CDR2 ANQGSEA. The DNA of the CDR3 is TGCAGCGTCCGACAGGGTACCAACGAGCAGTACTTC. Its protein is CSVRQGTNEQYF.

This clonotype turned up a few times. The chain has TRBV4-2 and TRBJ2-7; 12 bases are a match to TRBD2. This CDR3 has 16 residues. Germline loops: CDR1 LGHNA, CDR2 YNFKEQ. Trimming took 3 bases from V and 3 from J; bases not matched to a gene: 6. The CDR3 reads CASSQELAGGIYEQYF. The CDR3 bases are TGTGCCAGCAGCCAGGAGCTAGCGGGAGGGATCTACGAGCAGTACTTC.

As regards this clonotype: It may be a read error: a sequence one base away is much more abundant. The chain joins TRBV6-2 or TRBV6-3 to TRBJ2-7, with D uncertain. The DNA end is a closer match to TRBJ2-1, so the J assignment may be wrong. The CDR3 is 14 residues long. Per germline, CDR1 MNHEY and CDR2 SVGEGT. The CDR3 is CASSPPIRSYEQFF. The CDR3 DNA is TGTGCCAGCTCACCACCAATCCGCTCCTACGAGCAGTTCTTC.

This clonotype was recorded at least ten times. V usage is TRBV30 and J usage is TRBJ1-5; D not resolved. Germline-derived CDR1 and CDR2 are GTSNPN and SVGIG (reference sequence). With 1 base removed from V and 3 bases from J, the gap between germline ends came to 7 bases. This CDR3 is 13 amino acids long. CDR3 loop: CAWSEQPNQPQHF. For the CDR3, the DNA is TGTGCCTGGAGTGAGCAGCCCAATCAGCCCCAGCATTTT.

This clonotype was recorded many times. The chain has TRBV30 and TRBJ1-2, with D hard to call. Germline loops: CDR1 GTSNPN, CDR2 SVGIG (reference sequence). With 0 bases removed from V and 10 bases from J, the gap between germline ends came to 9 bases. The CDR3 has 11 amino acids. The CDR3 DNA reads TGTGCCTGGAGTGTAGCGCAGGCCTACACCTTC. This codes for CAWSVAQAYTF.

V usage is TRBV20-1 and J usage is TRBJ2-5; 14 bases are shared with TRBD2. The CDR3 extends over 15 amino acids. J was trimmed by 9 bases and V by 4 bases; bases with no gene match: 10. Germline V gene sequence: CDR1 DFQATT, CDR2 SNEGSKA (reference sequence). CDR3 nucleotides: TGCAGTGCTATACCGGGGACTAGCGGGAGACTGGCCCAGTACTTC. Encoded protein: CSAIPGTSGRLAQYF.

This clonotype was detected only once. DNA for the CDR3: TGTGCCAGCAGCTCTACCCGACGGACGCAAGAGACCCAGTACTTC. This codes for CASSSTRRTQETQYF. This sequence joins TRBV11-2 and TRBJ2-5; D gene uncertain. With 4 bases removed from V and 2 bases from J, the gap between germline ends came to 14 bases. The CDR3 loop spans 15 amino acids. Germline CDR1 reads SGHAT; CDR2 reads FQNNGV.

The chain joins TRBV10-3 to TRBJ2-4, with no clear D. The CDR3 consists of 14 residues. CDR1 is ENHRY and CDR2 is SYGVKD in the germline V gene. V was pared by 0 bases and J by 7 bases, with 10 bases between. CDR3 sequence: CAISESTARNIQYF. Here the CDR3 DNA reads TGTGCCATCAGTGAGTCTACAGCCCGGAACATTCAGTACTTC.

This chain uses TRBV5-6 with TRBJ1-4; 8 nucleotides agree with TRBD1. The CDR3 spans 15 residues. Germline values: CDR1 SGHDT, CDR2 YYEEEE. Losses at the gene ends were 4 bases for V and 7 bases for J; bases not matched to a gene: 9. CDR3 loop: CASSGRTGLAEKLFF. In DNA, the CDR3 is TGTGCCAGCAGCGGCAGGACAGGGCTGGCTGAAAAACTGTTTTTT.

This clonotype has at least ten counts. The genes are TRBV6-2 or TRBV6-3 and TRBJ2-3, with 9 bases lining up with TRBD2. V shed 4 bases, J shed 4 bases, and the junction held 9 bases outside the gene matches. Germline V gene sequence: CDR1 MNHEY, CDR2 SVGEGT. The CDR3 is 16 amino acids. The CDR3 nucleotides read TGTGCCAGCAGTTTCTACTTTAGCGGGAGTGCAGATACGCAGTATTTT. Translation gives CASSFYFSGSADTQYF.

The sample holds many counts of this clonotype. The CDR3 DNA is TGTGCCAGCAGCCCCAGCGGGAGTTCCGCAGATACGCAGTATTTT. Protein product: CASSPSGSSADTQYF. The chain links TRBV11-3 to TRBJ2-3; 8 bases line up with TRBD2. CDR1 SGHNT and CDR2 YENEEA come from the germline V gene. The junction had 8 bases not matched to a gene; V was cut back by 5 bases and J by 4 bases. CDR3 length: 15 residues.

CDR3 loop: CSARDPSGNGKTQYF. The DNA for the CDR3 is TGCAGTGCTAGAGATCCTAGCGGGAATGGAAAGACCCAGTACTTC. V gene TRBV20-1 combines with J gene TRBJ2-5; 9 bases are a match to TRBD2. V lost 0 bases to trimming and J lost 6 bases; unmatched junction nucleotides: 8. The germline gives CDR1 DFQATT, CDR2 SNEGSKA (reference sequence). This CDR3 has 15 amino acids.

CDR3 in DNA: TGCAGCGTTGAACATACTAGCGGGCTTACCGGGACCGGGGAGCTGTTTTTT. Its translation: CSVEHTSGLTGTGELFF. The chain has TRBV29-1 and TRBJ2-2, with 9 bases lining up with TRBD2. The V and J ends lost 2 bases and 5 bases, in that order; junction bases with no gene match: 12. The germline gives CDR1 SQVTM, CDR2 ANQGSEA. The CDR3 is 17 amino acids.

The rearrangement uses TRBV7-9 and TRBJ2-1; D unresolved. V was cut by 4 bases and J by 6 bases, with 10 bases left in between. Germline CDR1 is SEHNR and CDR2 is FQNEAQ (reference sequence). This CDR3 spans 13 amino acids. DNA of the CDR3: TGTGCCAGCAGCTCGACGCCTTCCAATGAGCAGTTCTTC. This translates into CASSSTPSNEQFF.

This clonotype was found many times. The chain joins TRBV20-1 to TRBJ2-1; 7 nucleotides align to TRBD2. Germline V CDR1 and CDR2: DFQATT, SNEGSKA (reference sequence). The CDR3 is made up of 14 amino acids. J lost 7 bases, V lost 0 bases, and 6 bases had no gene match. The CDR3 loop is CSARDPGGRNEQFF. In nucleotides, the CDR3 is TGCAGTGCTAGAGATCCGGGAGGTAGAAATGAGCAGTTCTTC.

The V gene is TRBV30, the J gene TRBJ2-7, with 8 bases identical to TRBD1. CDR3 length equals 13 residues. J gave up 3 bases and V 4 bases, and 5 bases lay outside the gene matches. Germline CDR1 is GTSNPN and CDR2 is SVGIG (reference sequence). DNA of the CDR3: TGTGCCTGGACCGGGACAGGAATCTACGAGCAGTACTTC. This encodes CAWTGTGIYEQYF.

This chain joins TRBV5-1 and TRBJ2-2; 12 nucleotides match TRBD2. With 1 base clipped from V and 0 bases from J, the junction kept 10 bases outside the gene matches. Germline V gene sequence: CDR1 SGHRS, CDR2 YFSETQ. The CDR3 spans 20 residues. Here the CDR3 DNA reads TGCGCCAGCAGCTTGACACGGACTAGCGGGACGACTCCGAACACCGGGGAGCTGTTTTTT. This gives the protein CASSLTRTSGTTPNTGELFF.

This clonotype was detected ten times or more. The gene calls are TRBV12-3 or TRBV12-4 and TRBJ2-7; D may be TRBD2 (7 bases). V lost 5 bases, J lost 6 bases, and 26 bases lay in between. This CDR3 contains 17 residues. For the CDR3, the DNA is TGTGCCAGCAGTCCTGGGGGGGACACAGGACCACTACGCGAGCAGTACTTC. Translating it yields CASSPGGDTGPLREQYF.